Listed below are T cell receptor beta chains from one sample, sequenced in a study of T cell responses to AZD1222 COVID-19 vaccine. TCRdb's copy holds only in-frame clones and misses some; the assay was immunoSEQ multiplex PCR. The table lists roughly 180,000 clones, 94% of them singletons. Sequencing used peripheral blood, obtained 28 days after the second AZD1222 dose. The origin of the receptors is an adult who received the AZD1222 COVID-19 vaccine. Both conserved end residues are part of each CDR3. The size entry is marked missing in some rows and otherwise reads once, few, many or a size class.

J gene: TRBJ1-3
V gene: TRBV6-5
clone size: -
CDR3 protein: CASSRTGAGNTIYF

J gene: TRBJ2-3
V gene: TRBV9
clone size: -
CDR3 protein: CASSSWTSADTQYF

J gene: TRBJ2-1
V gene: TRBV28
clone size: -
CDR3 protein: CASSPVQASGDPYEQFF

J gene: TRBJ1-5
V gene: TRBV9
clone size: -
CDR3 protein: CASSFRPGNQPQHF

J gene: TRBJ2-1
V gene: TRBV7-9
clone size: -
CDR3 protein: CASSSVERAGAYNEQFF

J gene: TRBJ2-1
V gene: TRBV6-5
clone size: -
CDR3 protein: CASSPPGREQFF

J gene: TRBJ1-1
V gene: TRBV19
clone size: -
CDR3 protein: CASRTPVGTEAFF

J gene: TRBJ1-1
V gene: TRBV18
clone size: -
CDR3 protein: CASSPPSSGNTEAFF

J gene: TRBJ2-1
V gene: TRBV6-5
clone size: -
CDR3 protein: CASSPGTISYNEQFF

J gene: TRBJ2-7
V gene: TRBV18
clone size: -
CDR3 protein: CASSGGRRNEQYF

J gene: TRBJ1-5
V gene: TRBV27
clone size: -
CDR3 protein: CASSFNSYSNQPQHF

J gene: TRBJ2-7
V gene: TRBV11-2
clone size: -
CDR3 protein: CASSPIARGGRGTYEQYF

J gene: TRBJ2-1
V gene: TRBV3-1/TRBV3-2
clone size: -
CDR3 protein: CASSPQNSGGAYNEQFF

J gene: TRBJ1-3
V gene: TRBV30
clone size: -
CDR3 protein: CAWSRRRASIYF

J gene: TRBJ1-1
V gene: TRBV2
clone size: -
CDR3 protein: CASSEWGARLNTEAFF

J gene: TRBJ2-3
V gene: TRBV10-3
clone size: -
CDR3 protein: CAISGQKGQGPSTDTQYF

J gene: TRBJ2-7
V gene: TRBV7-9
clone size: -
CDR3 protein: CASSFSGSTYEQYF

J gene: TRBJ1-1
V gene: TRBV7-9
clone size: -
CDR3 protein: CASSRRGGALKSNTEAFF

J gene: TRBJ2-2
V gene: TRBV3-1/TRBV3-2
clone size: -
CDR3 protein: CASTARGGLNTGELFF

J gene: TRBJ1-1
V gene: TRBV7-9
clone size: -
CDR3 protein: CASSPRQSVNTEAFF

J gene: TRBJ2-5
V gene: TRBV3-1/TRBV3-2
clone size: few
CDR3 protein: CASSRRTGTEVETQYF

J gene: TRBJ1-2
V gene: TRBV27
clone size: -
CDR3 protein: CASSLGSLQGDGYTF

J gene: TRBJ2-2
V gene: TRBV5-6
clone size: once
CDR3 protein: CASSTDDRDFGELFF

J gene: TRBJ1-1
V gene: TRBV29-1
clone size: -
CDR3 protein: CSVTLNYLGDEAFF

J gene: TRBJ1-3
V gene: TRBV27
clone size: -
CDR3 protein: CASSSTLSSGNTIYF

J gene: TRBJ2-1
V gene: TRBV4-3
clone size: -
CDR3 protein: CASSQDWRTSYNEQFF

J gene: TRBJ1-5
V gene: TRBV12-5
clone size: -
CDR3 protein: CASGLATPRGQPQHF

J gene: TRBJ1-4
V gene: TRBV7-2
clone size: -
CDR3 protein: CASSSSDRGWSNEKLFF

J gene: TRBJ2-2
V gene: TRBV27
clone size: once
CDR3 protein: CASSSPGQGGGELFF

J gene: TRBJ1-2
V gene: TRBV3-1/TRBV3-2
clone size: -
CDR3 protein: CASSPPDRIFGNYGYTF

J gene: TRBJ1-5
V gene: TRBV2
clone size: -
CDR3 protein: CATRQGLGNQPQHF

J gene: TRBJ1-2
V gene: TRBV27
clone size: -
CDR3 protein: CASTPGQGYGYTF

J gene: TRBJ1-3
V gene: TRBV6-1
clone size: -
CDR3 protein: CASSVEGDGSRTIYF

J gene: TRBJ2-2
V gene: TRBV4-1
clone size: few
CDR3 protein: CASSQANSESGELFF

J gene: TRBJ1-4
V gene: TRBV7-9
clone size: -
CDR3 protein: CASSLPPRRGLDEKLFF

J gene: TRBJ1-1
V gene: TRBV6-5
clone size: -
CDR3 protein: CASSLRTGTGAEAFF

J gene: TRBJ2-5
V gene: TRBV10-3
clone size: -
CDR3 protein: CAISERGGETQYF

J gene: TRBJ2-7
V gene: TRBV11-2
clone size: -
CDR3 protein: CASRTGTGNYEQYF

J gene: TRBJ1-5
V gene: TRBV18
clone size: -
CDR3 protein: CASSPSGGQPQHF

J gene: TRBJ1-4
V gene: TRBV27
clone size: -
CDR3 protein: CASSSRLGDEKLFF

J gene: TRBJ2-3
V gene: TRBV24-1
clone size: -
CDR3 protein: CATSDSDFSDTQYF

J gene: TRBJ1-6
V gene: TRBV28
clone size: few
CDR3 protein: CASSLIGPGYNSPLHF

J gene: TRBJ1-5
V gene: TRBV5-6
clone size: -
CDR3 protein: CASSWGPSRNQPQHF

J gene: TRBJ2-7
V gene: TRBV9
clone size: -
CDR3 protein: CASSVRDIRSYEQYF

J gene: TRBJ2-5
V gene: TRBV12-5
clone size: -
CDR3 protein: CASSPPQGPQETQYF

J gene: TRBJ2-2
V gene: TRBV2
clone size: -
CDR3 protein: CASSKTSGSTGELFF